This T cell receptor beta chain is from a study of vaccination effects on CD4 cells after COVID-19. Sequencing used immunoSEQ multiplex PCR; TCRdb keeps in-frame clones, though not all of them. The table has tens of thousands of clones, about 67% seen once. As concerns this clone: Its antigen is not identified.

Cells that had been cultured for ten to eleven days were the source of isolated CD4+ T cells. Per the germline V gene, CDR1 is MNHEY and CDR2 is SMNVEV (reference sequence). The CDR3 totals 13 residues. V gave up 6 bases and J gave up 7 bases, with 10 bases separating them. The sequences come from CD4+ T cells from PBMCs cultured without peptide, collected before COVID-19 vaccination. The TCR originated in a human donor who received a COVID-19 vaccine. The rearrangement uses TRBV27 and TRBJ1-6; TRBD1 is a possible D gene (5 bases). This CDR3 is CASRQVRNSPLHF. The CDR3 region has the DNA TGTGCCAGCAGACAGGTTCGGAATTCACCCCTCCACTTT.